This T cell receptor beta chain was identified in a study of cytomegalovirus exposure and HLA in healthy donors. Study-wide results and limits: The study listed under 200 cytomegalovirus-associated TCR beta chains. When analyzed later, a missense DCLRE1C variant was found to be linked to TCR beta V- and J-gene trimming. Reportedly, cytomegalovirus status was diagnosed with high sensitivity and specificity.

The PCR contained 60 Vbeta and 13 Jbeta primers. Generated by immunoSEQ multiplex PCR, the TCRdb table keeps only in-frame clones and is missing some. In the table there are approximately 100,000 clones, about 79% of which are singletons. The germline V gene has CDR1 MGHDK and CDR2 SYGVNS. The CDR3 consists of 14 residues. Losses at the gene ends were 5 bases for V and 7 bases for J; bases not matched to a gene: 6. On this clone: Its antigen remains unknown.

The rearrangement uses TRBV25-1 and TRBJ1-4; TRBD1 agrees at 8 bases. The TCR was taken from a man in his 60s in good health and CMV-seropositive. The sequenced sample was PBMCs. CDR3 protein: CASSNPGGAEKLFF. CDR3 nucleotide sequence: TGTGCCAGCAGTAACCCAGGGGGCGCTGAAAAACTGTTTTTT.